This record covers a single T cell receptor (beta chain). It lacks a known antigen. Base quality data are lacking; no much larger clone is found one base away. The entry originates in a study of T cell repertoires in cytomegalovirus infection (dated by TCRdb to about 2019). Background for the entire study: Peptide stimulations targeted recently identified HLA-C-restricted CMV epitopes, whose presentation resists viral immunomodulation, together with well-studied HLA-B-restricted epitopes. Because public TCR beta signatures pointed to carriage of CMV infection together with the matching HLA type, the HLA type of each donor mattered for the analysis.

The label giving this sample's treatment or condition can be read as: in vitro stimulation with specific CMV peptide epitopes to enrich CMV-specific T cells. TCRdb records Illumina HiSeq 1500 as the sequencer. Through fastp at Q25 and MiXCR, TCRdb rebuilt clones from the public reads, retaining in-frame beta chains. Rows matching on CDR3 protein sequence are summarized as one entry with the most common DNA and genes. The sample table shows 550,000 to 700,000 distinct CDR3 sequences, and around 40% are seen once. The biggest ten clones account for about 48% of the sample. Taken from the germline V gene (reference sequence), the CDR1 and CDR2 loops are DFQATT and SNEGSKA. The CDR3 has 14 amino acids, counting the end cysteine and phenylalanine. The retained sequence is limited to the CDR3, 42 bases, with the frame set at the first base. V drops 5 bases and J drops 1 base, leaving 14 bases in between.

Broader findings and caveats from the paper: Carriers of CMV infection plus the relevant HLA type were discriminated by the cumulative frequency of public TCR beta family members in the study cohort and in an independent approximately 360-donor cohort. The ex vivo response was dominated by HLA-C-restricted CMV-specific TCR beta clonotypes, which also provided the single most frequent clonotype in two of eight donors.

The sample here was cultured PBMCs, taken from culture after CMV antigen stimulation. The TCR comes from a human donor in good health (CMV status not recorded). Some clones in this sample may be carry-over from other donors' samples. This receptor chain uses TRBV20-1 and TRBJ1-2, with the D gene uncertain. The nucleotide sequence is TGCAGTGCTGGACGCCTGGACGGTAACTATGGCTACACCTTC. Translated, it gives CSAGRLDGNYGYTF.